These T cell receptor beta chains were read from a single sample in a study of OX40 agonist ivuxolimab in advanced cancers. Sequencing used immunoSEQ multiplex PCR; TCRdb keeps in-frame clones, though not all of them. The data contain more than 50,000 clones, 89% of them seen just once; the ten biggest clones take up around 12%. Sequencing used CD4+ or CD8+ T cells sorted from blood, obtained in a trial of the OX40 agonist ivuxolimab. These receptors came from an adult with an advanced solid tumor such as melanoma, head and neck, liver or kidney cancer. CDR3s include the opening cysteine and the closing phenylalanine or tryptophan. D genes are given only for firm matches. Where a row states a size, it is once, few, many or the class of an expanded clone; other rows omit it.

DNA	CDR3	size	D	V	J
TGTGCCAGCAGCCAAGACAGGGTTGAGCAGTACTTC	CASSQDRVEQYF	NA	TRBD1	TRBV28	TRBJ2-7
TGCGCCAGCAGCGGTGGACTAGCGGGAAATTACGAGCAGTACTTC	CASSGGLAGNYEQYF	NA	TRBD2	TRBV4-1	TRBJ2-7
TGTGCCTGGAGGGCACAGAGCTCCTACGAGCAGTACTTC	CAWRAQSSYEQYF	NA	NA	TRBV30	TRBJ2-7
TGTGCCAGCAGTTACTCGTCAGGGTTCGGGGAGCTGTTTTTT	CASSYSSGFGELFF	NA	NA	TRBV6-5	TRBJ2-2
TGTGCCAGCATACTACTAGCGGGGGGGACAGATACGCAGTATTTT	CASILLAGGTDTQYF	few	TRBD2	TRBV2	TRBJ2-3
TGTGCCAGTGCGAGGCCGGGAGGCTACACCTTC	CASARPGGYTF	NA	NA	TRBV19	TRBJ1-2
TGTGCCATCAGTGAGACCGGACTAGCGGGATACAATGAGCAGTTCTTC	CAISETGLAGYNEQFF	NA	TRBD2	TRBV10-3	TRBJ2-1
TGTGCCTGGTCCTATGGGGGGAACACTGAAGCTTTCTTT	CAWSYGGNTEAFF	few	NA	TRBV30	TRBJ1-1
TGCGCCAGTATGTTAAACACTGAAGCTTTCTTT	CASMLNTEAFF	NA	NA	TRBV5-1	TRBJ1-1
TGTGCCAGCAGTTTATCGGCTCGAAGACAGCCCCAGCATTTT	CASSLSARRQPQHF	NA	NA	TRBV27	TRBJ1-5
TGTGCCAGCAGCTCAGGGACAGGGGAGTACGAGCAGTACTTC	CASSSGTGEYEQYF	NA	TRBD1	TRBV7-6	TRBJ2-7
TGTGCCAGCAGTTTATACCAGGGGCGAAAACTGTTTTTT	CASSLYQGRKLFF	NA	NA	TRBV27	TRBJ1-4
TGTGCCAGCAGCGCGACAGGTCGGAATACTGAAGCTTTCTTT	CASSATGRNTEAFF	few	NA	TRBV9	TRBJ1-1
TGTGCCAGCAGCCCCAGGGGGATTTATGGCTACACCTTC	CASSPRGIYGYTF	NA	TRBD1	TRBV5-4	TRBJ1-2
TGTGCCTGGAGTGTACCCAACTCTGGAAACACCATATATTTT	CAWSVPNSGNTIYF	NA	NA	TRBV30	TRBJ1-3
TGTGCCAGTAGTAGTGGGACAGGGGGGCGGGAGACCCAGTACTTC	CASSSGTGGRETQYF	NA	TRBD1	TRBV19	TRBJ2-5
TGTGCCAGCAGTGAGTGGACAGGGTCGGGCACTGAAGCTTTCTTT	CASSEWTGSGTEAFF	NA	TRBD1	TRBV27	TRBJ1-1
TGTGCCAGCAGCCCCATCCTAGGACAGGCAACTGGAAACACCATATATTTT	CASSPILGQATGNTIYF	NA	TRBD1	TRBV7-9	TRBJ1-3